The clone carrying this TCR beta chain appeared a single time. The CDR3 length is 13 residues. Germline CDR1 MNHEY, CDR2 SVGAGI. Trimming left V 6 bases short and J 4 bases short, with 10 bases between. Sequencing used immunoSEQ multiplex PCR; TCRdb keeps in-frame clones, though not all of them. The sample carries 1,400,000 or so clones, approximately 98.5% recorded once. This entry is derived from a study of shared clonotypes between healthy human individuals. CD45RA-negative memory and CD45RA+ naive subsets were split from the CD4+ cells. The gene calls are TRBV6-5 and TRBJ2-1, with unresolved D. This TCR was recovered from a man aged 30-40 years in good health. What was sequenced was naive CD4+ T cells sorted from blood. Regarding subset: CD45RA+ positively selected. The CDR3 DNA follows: TGTGCCAGCAGACGTGGCTCTTACAATGAGCAGTTCTTC. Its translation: CASRRGSYNEQFF.